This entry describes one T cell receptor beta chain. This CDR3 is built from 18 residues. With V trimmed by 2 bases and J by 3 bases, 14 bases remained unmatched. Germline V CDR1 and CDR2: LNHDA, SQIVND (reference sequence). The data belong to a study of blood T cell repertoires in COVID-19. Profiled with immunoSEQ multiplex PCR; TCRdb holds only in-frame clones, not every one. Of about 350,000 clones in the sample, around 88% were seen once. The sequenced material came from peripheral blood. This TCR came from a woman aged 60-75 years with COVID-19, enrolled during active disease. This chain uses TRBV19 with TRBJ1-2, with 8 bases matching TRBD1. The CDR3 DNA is TGTGCCAGTAGTATACTCGGACAGGGTGGGGCCGGGGACTATGGCTACACCTTC. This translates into CASSILGQGGAGDYGYTF.